Sequencing of this T cell receptor (beta chain) was carried out in a study of blood T cell dynamics during melanoma immunotherapy. Time point here: pre-treatment baseline. Sequencing was performed with immunoSEQ multiplex PCR; in TCRdb, only in-frame clones are kept and a portion is missing. The sample has some 15,000 clones, more than 85% seen once; the top ten hold about 1.8%. Between the trimmed V and J ends, which lost 3 bases and 0 bases, there was a span of 5 bases. Germline V gene data show CDR1 as SGHTA and CDR2 as FQGTGA. This CDR3 contains 13 residues. The sequence came from a human donor with melanoma. The specimen was blood, collected from a patient treated with checkpoint blockade. The rearrangement joins TRBV7-3 to TRBJ1-1; D is uncertain. CDR3 sequence reads: CASSFFMNTEAFF. CDR3 DNA sequence: TGTGCCAGCAGCTTCTTCATGAACACTGAAGCTTTCTTT. The entire variable domain, with the rest obtained from reference TRBV7-3 and TRBJ1-1, is as follows: GAGVSQTPSNKVTEKGKYVELRCDPISGHTALYWYRQSLGQGPEFLIYFQGTGAADDSGLPNDRFFAVRPEGSVSTLKIQRTERGDSAVYLCASSFFMNTEAFFGQGTRLTVV.